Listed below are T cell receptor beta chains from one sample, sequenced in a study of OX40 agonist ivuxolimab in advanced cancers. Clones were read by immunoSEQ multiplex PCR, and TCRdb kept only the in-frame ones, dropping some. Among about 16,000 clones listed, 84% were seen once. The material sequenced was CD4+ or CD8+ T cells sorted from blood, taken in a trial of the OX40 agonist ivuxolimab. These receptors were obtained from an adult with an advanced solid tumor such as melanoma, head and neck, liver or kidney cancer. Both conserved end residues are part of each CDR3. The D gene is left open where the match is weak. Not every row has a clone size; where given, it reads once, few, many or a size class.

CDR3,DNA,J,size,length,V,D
CASSPGTGLGYTF,TGTGCCAGCAGCCCCGGGACAGGGCTTGGCTACACCTTC,TRBJ1-2,.,13,TRBV11-2,TRBD1
CASSQGAFQETQYF,TGTGCCAGCAGCCAGGGGGCATTTCAAGAGACCCAGTACTTC,TRBJ2-5,.,14,TRBV9,TRBD1
CASSAGTSVDSYNEQFF,TGCGCCAGCAGTGCCGGGACTAGCGTCGACTCCTACAATGAGCAGTTCTTC,TRBJ2-1,.,17,TRBV10-1,TRBD2
CASRGTAETQYF,TGTGCCAGCAGAGGGACAGCAGAGACCCAGTACTTC,TRBJ2-5,.,12,TRBV6-6,TRBD1
CASSIGQSSYNEQFF,TGTGCCAGTAGTATAGGACAGAGCTCCTACAATGAGCAGTTCTTC,TRBJ2-1,.,15,TRBV19,.
CASIGTAYEQYF,TGTGCCAGCATCGGGACAGCCTACGAGCAGTACTTC,TRBJ2-7,.,12,TRBV5-5,TRBD1
CASSQPSVRSYNDYEQYF,TGCGCCAGCAGCCAACCCAGTGTAAGGAGCTATAACGACTACGAGCAGTACTTC,TRBJ2-7,.,18,TRBV4-1,.
CASGEGMNYEQYF,TGTGCCAGCGGCGAGGGGATGAACTACGAGCAGTACTTC,TRBJ2-7,.,13,TRBV16,.
CASSLQGGNQPQHF,TGCGCCAGCAGCCTACAAGGGGGCAATCAGCCCCAGCATTTT,TRBJ1-5,.,14,TRBV4-1,.
CASSLRTGSTDTQYF,TGTGCCAGCAGCCTAAGGACAGGGAGCACAGATACGCAGTATTTT,TRBJ2-3,.,15,TRBV5-4,TRBD1
CASSPTGYGYTF,TGCGCCAGCAGCCCCACAGGGTATGGCTACACCTTC,TRBJ1-2,few,12,TRBV5-1,.
CASSLSGPQETQYF,TGTGCTAGCAGCTTGTCCGGCCCCCAAGAGACCCAGTACTTC,TRBJ2-5,.,14,TRBV7-7,.
CASSPWTVDQPQHF,TGTGCCAGCAGCCCTTGGACAGTGGATCAGCCCCAGCATTTT,TRBJ1-5,once,14,TRBV5-6,.
CASSFGPTYGYTF,TGTGCCAGCAGTTTTGGGCCTACCTATGGCTACACCTTC,TRBJ1-2,.,13,TRBV27,.
CASSPLSGTGVMNEQFF,TGTGCCAGCAGTCCCCTAAGCGGGACAGGGGTGATGAATGAGCAGTTCTTC,TRBJ2-1,.,17,TRBV27,TRBD1
CASSLTGPGYGYTF,TGTGCCAGCAGCCTGACAGGACCAGGGTATGGCTACACCTTC,TRBJ1-2,few,14,TRBV7-9,.
CASSQNENTGELFF,TGCGCCAGCAGCCAAAACGAGAACACCGGGGAGCTGTTTTTT,TRBJ2-2,.,14,TRBV4-1,.
CASSYDPSNQPQHF,TGTGCCAGCAGTTACGACCCCAGCAATCAGCCCCAGCATTTT,TRBJ1-5,.,14,TRBV6-5,.
CASSLVGRPYEQYF,TGTGCCAGCAGCTTAGTAGGACGGCCCTACGAGCAGTACTTC,TRBJ2-7,.,14,TRBV7-9,.
CSVLRESAYEQYF,TGCAGCGTTTTGAGGGAGTCCGCCTACGAGCAGTACTTC,TRBJ2-7,.,13,TRBV29-1,.
CATEDLNYGYTF,TGTGCCACCGAAGATCTGAACTATGGCTACACCTTC,TRBJ1-2,.,12,TRBV7-3,.
CASSAPGGHSYEQYF,TGTGCCAGCAGTGCACCCGGGGGGCATTCCTACGAGCAGTACTTC,TRBJ2-7,.,15,TRBV6-1,.
CASSSRNEQYF,TGTGCCAGCAGTTCCCGCAACGAGCAGTACTTC,TRBJ2-7,.,11,TRBV6-8,.
CASSPGQFLPYNEQFF,TGTGCCAGCTCACCGGGACAATTCCTTCCCTACAATGAGCAGTTCTTC,TRBJ2-1,.,16,TRBV18,.
CASSGPGDYNEQFF,TGTGCCAGCAGCGGACCAGGGGATTACAATGAGCAGTTCTTC,TRBJ2-1,.,14,TRBV5-6,.
CASSFDNLSAGELFF,TGTGCCAGCAGCTTCGACAATTTGTCCGCCGGGGAGCTGTTTTTT,TRBJ2-2,.,15,TRBV7-9,.
CAISGTAGYEQYF,TGTGCCATCTCCGGGACCGCGGGCTACGAGCAGTACTTC,TRBJ2-7,.,13,TRBV15,.
CASSPDLNRVQETQYF,TGTGCCAGCAGCCCAGACCTGAACCGGGTGCAAGAGACCCAGTACTTC,TRBJ2-5,.,16,TRBV7-9,.
CASSPGGRTGELFF,TGTGCCAGCAGCCCTGGGGGGAGGACTGGGGAGCTGTTTTTT,TRBJ2-2,.,14,TRBV11-3,.
CASSPHTEQYF,TGTGCCAGCAGCCCCCACACAGAGCAGTACTTC,TRBJ2-7,few,11,TRBV21-1,.